Detailed here is one T cell receptor beta chain. What it recognizes is unknown. The gene names here belong to mouse. The CDR3 end lies 4 residues beyond the end of the read and is filled in from the germline J gene. This sample includes further DNA sequences coding for the same CDR3. Sequencing used cDNA as its template, made by extracting RNA and reverse transcribing it. Sequencing used immunoSEQ multiplex PCR; TCRdb keeps in-frame clones, though not all of them. The profile covers more than 250,000 clones, none occurring a single time. The germline CDR1 and CDR2 sequences are GKSSPN and SITVG. Germline trimming cut 0 bases from V and 4 bases from J; bases unmatched to any gene: 4. CDR3 length: 14 residues. The pooled cutaneous lymph node cells were sorted using several markers (CD4, CD8alpha, NKG2D, NKG2ACE and others). This sample was included in a study of CD8+ T cells in alopecia areata. Study-level background: Those receiving the skin were 7-10-week-old female C3H/HeJ mice, whose grafts came from roughly 6-13-month-old C3H/HeJ donors with spontaneous alopecia. The study, taken as a whole, reports: Lesional scalp, especially alopecia totalis/universalis, showed higher clonality than normal scalp.

The V call is TRBV31, the J call TRBJ2-3; 7 bases agree with TRBD2. The sample comprised CD4+ T cells sorted from a lymph node. The TCR was taken from a C3H/HeJ mouse with alopecia areata. The strain is characterized by the MHC haplotype H2-k. CDR3 protein: CAWSLGWGSETLYF. CDR3 bases read: TGTGCCTGGAGTCTGGGCTGGGGGTCAGAA.